These 21 T cell receptor beta chains were sequenced from one sample in a study of vaccination effects on CD4 cells after COVID-19. Their specific antigens are unknown. Repertoires were generated with immunoSEQ multiplex PCR, while TCRdb's copy carries only in-frame clones and drops some. Of approximately 22,000 clones listed, about three quarters were seen once; the top ten hold over 9.5%. Viral peptide pools were used in the ViraFEST assay to expand antigen-specific CD4+ T cells, and sequencing came afterward. Culture proceeded for approximately 10 days, and CD4+ T cells were then isolated. Material: CD4+ T cells from PBMCs cultured with HCoV-229E spike peptides, obtained before COVID-19 vaccination. The origin of the receptors is a human donor who received a COVID-19 vaccine.

This clone was detected a few times. V gene TRBV7-9 combines with J gene TRBJ2-1; 7 bases fit TRBD2. This CDR3 contains 14 residues. After removal of 5 bases from V and 2 bases from J, the junction contained 3 bases not matched to a gene. Germline assignment: CDR1 SEHNR and CDR2 FQNEAQ (reference sequence). The CDR3 loop is CASSTSGTYNEQFF. In DNA form, the CDR3 reads TGTGCCAGCAGCACCAGCGGGACCTACAATGAGCAGTTCTTC.

The V and J genes are TRBV7-7 and TRBJ2-5; tentatively, D is TRBD2 (5 bases). Trimming pared 2 bases from V and 3 bases from J, leaving 7 bases between. CDR3 size: 13 residues. Germline CDR1 reads SSHAT; CDR2 reads FNYEAQ (reference sequence). The chain's CDR3 is CASSLTGKETQYF. CDR3 DNA sequence: TGTGCCAGCAGCTTAACGGGAAAAGAGACCCAGTACTTC.

The CDR3 loop is CASSQGWDRNSYNEQFF. CDR3 nucleotides: TGTGCCAGCAGCCAAGGCTGGGACAGAAACTCCTACAATGAGCAGTTCTTC. The genes are TRBV3-1 (or the pseudogene TRBV3-2) and TRBJ2-1; 7 bases match TRBD1. The germline gives CDR1 LGHDT, CDR2 YNNKEL (reference sequence). The CDR3 runs to 17 residues. Trimming took 1 base from V and 0 from J; bases not matched to a gene: 6.

V and J are TRBV7-2 and TRBJ2-5; 11 bases are a match to TRBD2. The ends lost 0 bases at V and 4 bases at J; junction bases unmatched: 7. The CDR3 extends over 17 amino acids. Germline CDR1 reads SGHTA; CDR2 reads FQGNSA. The CDR3 bases are TGTGCCAGCAGCTTAGCCAGCGGACTAGCGGGCGGAGAGACCCAGTACTTC. This sequence encodes CASSLASGLAGGETQYF. The variable domain in full, completed from reference TRBV7-2 and TRBJ2-5, reads GAGVSQSPSNKVTEKGKDVELRCDPISGHTALYWYRQSLGQGLEFLIYFQGNSAPDKSGLPSDRFSAERTGGSVSTLTIQRTQQEDSAVYLCASSLASGLAGGETQYFGPGTRLLVL.

The chain recombines TRBV3-1 (or the pseudogene TRBV3-2) with TRBJ1-2, with no clear D. This CDR3 comprises 14 residues. Trimming pared 4 bases from V and 4 bases from J, leaving 13 bases between. Germline values: CDR1 LGHDT, CDR2 YNNKEL (reference sequence). This CDR3 is CASSLSPPIYGYTF. For the CDR3, the DNA is TGTGCCAGCAGCCTCTCCCCGCCGATCTATGGCTACACCTTC.

The rearrangement uses TRBV6-5 and TRBJ2-7; D is perhaps TRBD2 (5 bases). The CDR3 has 15 amino acids. The germline gives CDR1 MNHEY, CDR2 SVGAGI. Trimming took 0 bases from V and 1 from J, leaving 10 bases between them. The CDR3 reads CASSYSRSGSYEQYF. In DNA, the CDR3 is TGTGCCAGCAGTTACTCCAGAAGCGGATCCTACGAGCAGTACTTC.

This chain links TRBV7-9 with TRBJ1-2; 8 bases align to TRBD1. Per germline, CDR1 SEHNR and CDR2 FQNEAQ (reference sequence). This CDR3 has 15 amino acids. V shed 4 bases, J shed 2 bases, and the junction held 6 bases outside the gene matches. DNA of the CDR3: TGTGCCAGCAGCTCCCCCAGGGGGCGAAACTATGGCTACACCTTC. Protein: CASSSPRGRNYGYTF. The whole variable domain, filled in from reference TRBV7-9 and TRBJ1-2, reads DTGVSQNPRHKITKRGQNVTFRCDPISEHNRLYWYRQTLGQGPEFLTYFQNEAQLEKSRLLSDRFSAERPKGSFSTLEIQRTEQGDSAMYLCASSSPRGRNYGYTFGSGTRLTVV.

The gene calls are TRBV9 and TRBJ2-7, with D possibly called TRBD1 or TRBD2 (6 bases each). Germline CDR1 is SGDLS and CDR2 is YYNGEE. V lost 4 bases to trimming and J lost 0 bases, with 14 bases between them. The CDR3 is 15 residues long. Here the CDR3 reads CASSPGDTFSYEQYF. CDR3 sequence (DNA): TGTGCCAGCAGCCCGGGGGACACCTTCTCCTACGAGCAGTACTTC.

The CDR3 is CASGEFGTGVHEQFF. In DNA, the CDR3 is TGTGCCAGTGGCGAGTTCGGGACAGGGGTACATGAGCAGTTCTTC. This chain links TRBV19 with TRBJ2-1; TRBD1 matches 10 bases. Trimming removed 8 bases from V and 8 bases from J; junction bases left unmatched: 12. Germline CDR1 is LNHDA and CDR2 is SQIVND (reference sequence). The CDR3 length is 15 residues.

The chain combines TRBV30 with TRBJ1-2; D unclear. The V gene's germline CDR1 is GTSNPN and CDR2 SVGIG (reference sequence). Trimming removed 3 bases at V and 6 bases at J, with 14 bases between. The CDR3 sequence is 13 residues long. For the CDR3, the DNA is TGTGCCTGGAGCGTGTCGTCCGGGAATGGCTACACCTTC. Its protein is CAWSVSSGNGYTF.

This clone has more than one count but fewer than ten. The chain links TRBV6-6 to TRBJ1-5; tentative D call: TRBD1 (5 bases). Looked up from germline, CDR1 is MNHNY and CDR2 is SVGAGI (reference sequence). Trimming shortened V by 0 bases and J by 6 bases, and 12 bases separated the two germline ends. The CDR3 covers 15 residues. The CDR3 loop is CASSYSGGVSQPQHF. CDR3 nucleotides: TGTGCCAGCAGTTACTCTGGGGGGGTTAGTCAGCCCCAGCATTTT.

The chain employs TRBV6-2 or TRBV6-3 and TRBJ1-2; tentatively, D is TRBD1 (5 bases). CDR3 size: 19 residues. CDR1 and CDR2 from the germline V gene are MNHEY and SVGEGT. Deletions cut 3 bases from V and 4 bases from J, with 27 bases between. The CDR3 DNA is TGTGCCAGCAGTTATTCGGTCTACTGGAGGGGCGCAGGCGGCTATGGCTACACCTTC. Protein product: CASSYSVYWRGAGGYGYTF.

The chain employs TRBV29-1 and TRBJ1-4; 12 positions agree with TRBD1. V dropped 3 bases and J dropped 8; count of bases not matched to a gene: 1. The CDR3 covers 13 residues. CDR1 is SQVTM and CDR2 is ANQGSEA in the germline V gene. As DNA, the CDR3 is TGCAGCGTTGAGGGGACAGGGGGCGAAAAACTGTTTTTT. Its translation is CSVEGTGGEKLFF.

This chain joins TRBV5-1 and TRBJ2-1, with D possibly being TRBD2 (5 bases). Trimming left V 2 bases short and J 7 bases short, with 13 bases between. There are 14 residues in the CDR3. Germline V gene sequence: CDR1 SGHRS, CDR2 YFSETQ. The chain's CDR3 is CASSLTGSWNEQFF. The CDR3 DNA reads as TGCGCCAGCAGCTTAACGGGAAGTTGGAATGAGCAGTTCTTC.

Only a few counts were recorded for this clone. The chain employs TRBV12-3 or TRBV12-4 and TRBJ1-1; unclear D gene. V dropped 2 bases and J dropped 4 bases, with 8 bases sitting between them. The CDR3 consists of 13 residues. The CDR3 DNA reads as TGTGCCAGCAGTTTATACGAGGGCACTGAAGCTTTCTTT. It is translated as CASSLYEGTEAFF.

The CDR3 protein is CASRQNPGPTDTQYF. The CDR3 DNA sequence: TGTGCCAGCAGGCAGAACCCCGGACCCACAGATACGCAGTATTTT. The rearrangement links TRBV2 to TRBJ2-3; the D is unclear. V shed 6 bases and J shed 2 bases, with 15 bases lying between them. Germline CDR1 SNHLY, CDR2 FYNNEI. The CDR3 spans 15 residues.

V gene TRBV27 combines with J gene TRBJ1-2; D might be TRBD1 (5 bases). This CDR3 region has 15 residues. Trimming pared 5 bases from V and 3 bases from J, leaving 16 bases between. CDR1 is MNHEY, CDR2 SMNVEV, per germline (reference sequence). CDR3 protein: CASSLRDGGYYGYTF. CDR3 DNA sequence: TGTGCCAGCAGTCTCCGGGACGGGGGGTACTATGGCTACACCTTC.

This chain uses TRBV30 with TRBJ2-3; the D gene is possibly TRBD2 (6 bases). Deletions cut 3 bases from V and 4 bases from J, with 11 bases between. The CDR3 spans 13 residues. Germline V gene lookup returns CDR1 GTSNPN and CDR2 SVGIG (reference sequence). CDR3 loop: CAWSRRRADTQYF. In nucleotides, the CDR3 is TGTGCCTGGAGCCGCCGGAGGGCAGATACGCAGTATTTT.

This sequence joins TRBV5-5 and TRBJ2-1, with 10 bases aligning to TRBD2. The germline V gene has CDR1 SGHKS and CDR2 YYEKEE (reference sequence). V was clipped by 2 bases and J by 7 bases; unmatched bases: 6. This CDR3 region has 15 residues. The CDR3 DNA sequence: TGTGCCAGCAGCTTCAGCGGGGGGGTGGAAAATGAGCAGTTCTTC. Amino acid sequence: CASSFSGGVENEQFF.

This chain joins TRBV11-3 and TRBJ2-3; 9 nucleotides align to TRBD1. Germline V CDR1 and CDR2: SGHNT, YENEEA. The J segment lost 1 base and the V segment lost 5 bases, leaving 7 bases of the junction unmatched. This CDR3 is built from 16 residues. CDR3 residues: CASSQAQGAGTDTQYF. CDR3 coding DNA: TGTGCCAGCAGCCAAGCACAGGGGGCTGGCACAGATACGCAGTATTTT.

J is TRBJ2-7 and V is TRBV30; TRBD1 matches 9 bases. The trim removed 2 bases at V and 4 bases at J, leaving 9 bases unmatched. This CDR3 spans 15 amino acids. Germline CDR1 reads GTSNPN; CDR2 reads SVGIG (reference sequence). The CDR3: CAWSPGQGIVYEQYF. The CDR3 coding sequence is TGTGCCTGGAGTCCGGGACAGGGAATTGTGTACGAGCAGTACTTC.